Here is one T cell receptor beta chain with its context. Sequencing used immunoSEQ multiplex PCR; TCRdb keeps in-frame clones, though not all of them. The sample yields more than 350,000 clones, about 88% seen once. The sample belongs to a study of blood T cell repertoires in COVID-19. Study-level information: Sources were T cells, B-cell-depleted T cells, or PBMCs; the material itself was cDNA or gDNA.

The CDR3 runs 13 residues. Germline loops: CDR1 GTSNPN, CDR2 SVGIG (reference sequence). With 1 base removed from V and 3 bases from J, the gap between germline ends came to 9 bases. Categorization into cohorts depended on clinical history that participants reported. The chain joins TRBV30 to TRBJ1-2; TRBD1 might be the D (5 bases). The sequence derives from a woman younger than 35 who had been exposed to COVID-19. Sequenced material: PBMCs or T cells enriched from blood (not recorded which). The CDR3 spells CAWSEQDDYGYTF. The CDR3 DNA sequence: TGTGCCTGGAGTGAACAGGACGACTATGGCTACACCTTC.